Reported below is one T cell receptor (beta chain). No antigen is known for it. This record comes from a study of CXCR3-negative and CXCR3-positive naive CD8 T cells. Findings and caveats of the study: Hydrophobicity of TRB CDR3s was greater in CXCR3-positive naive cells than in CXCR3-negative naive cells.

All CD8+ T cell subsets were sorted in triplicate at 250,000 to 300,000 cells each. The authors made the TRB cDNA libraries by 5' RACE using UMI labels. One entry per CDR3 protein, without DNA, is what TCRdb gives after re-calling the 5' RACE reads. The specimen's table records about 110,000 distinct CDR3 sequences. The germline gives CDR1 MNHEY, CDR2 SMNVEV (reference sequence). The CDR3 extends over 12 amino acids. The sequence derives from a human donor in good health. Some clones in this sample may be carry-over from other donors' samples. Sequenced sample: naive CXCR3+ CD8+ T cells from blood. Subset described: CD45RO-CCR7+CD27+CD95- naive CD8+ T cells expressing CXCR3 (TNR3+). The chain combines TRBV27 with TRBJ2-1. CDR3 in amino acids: CASSFNHLEQFF.